The 21 T cell receptor beta chains below come from one sample, sequenced in a study of T cell responses to AZD1222 COVID-19 vaccine. Using immunoSEQ multiplex PCR, the repertoire was profiled, and TCRdb retains in-frame clones only, with some absent. The data hold about 120,000 clones, with approximately 90% observed a single time. Sequences were derived from peripheral blood, sampled on day 0 of AZD1222 vaccination. The receptors derive from an adult in good health.

This clone appeared a single time. This sequence joins TRBV27 and TRBJ2-7; TRBD1 aligns across 12 bases. CDR1 is MNHEY, CDR2 SMNVEV, per germline (reference sequence). Unmatched junction bases numbered 5, after V lost 5 bases and J lost 3 bases. This CDR3 has 15 amino acids. CDR3 nucleotide sequence: TGTGCCAGCAGTGGGACAGGGGGCTATATCTACGAGCAGTACTTC. It yields the protein CASSGTGGYIYEQYF.

The chain is built from TRBV7-9 and TRBJ2-7, with D unresolved. Germline V CDR1 and CDR2: SEHNR, FQNEAQ (reference sequence). V was clipped by 1 base and J by 0 bases, with 13 bases between them. The CDR3 sequence is 16 residues long. The CDR3 protein is CASSLGTLLSSYEQYF. The CDR3 coding sequence is TGTGCCAGCAGCTTAGGAACGCTCCTGAGCTCCTACGAGCAGTACTTC.

The chain employs TRBV5-4 and TRBJ2-3; 7 bases align to TRBD2. The length of the CDR3 is 15 residues. Germline V gene lookup returns CDR1 SGHNT and CDR2 YYREEE (reference sequence). Unmatched junction bases numbered 8, after V lost 6 bases and J lost 1 base. DNA for the CDR3: TGTGCCAGCACCTCGGGCGGGGGTCGCACAGATACGCAGTATTTT. Protein product: CASTSGGGRTDTQYF.

The CDR3 reads CATRQGVNSPLHF. CDR3 nucleotides: TGTGCCACCCGACAGGGGGTTAATTCACCCCTCCACTTT. The chain couples TRBV6-5 to TRBJ1-6, with TRBD1 identical over 9 bases. Germline CDR1 and CDR2: MNHEY and SVGAGI. With 10 bases clipped from V and 6 bases from J, the junction kept 4 bases outside the gene matches. The CDR3 has 13 residues.

DNA of the CDR3: TGTGCCAGCAGCCAAGCCGATAGGGGACAGGCCTCGCGGGGGGAGCTGTTTTTT. This gives the protein CASSQADRGQASRGELFF. This sequence joins TRBV3-1 (or the pseudogene TRBV3-2) and TRBJ2-2; TRBD1 matches at 8 bases. Per the germline V gene, CDR1 is LGHDT and CDR2 is YNNKEL (reference sequence). J gave up 8 bases and V 1 base, and 15 bases lay outside the gene matches. The CDR3 contains 18 residues.

The chain employs TRBV29-1 and TRBJ1-1; D is unresolved. The CDR3 has 12 residues. CDR1 and CDR2 (germline): SQVTM, ANQGSEA. Trimming removed 7 bases from V and 3 bases from J, with 12 bases in between. The CDR3 bases are TGCAGCGCCGCTGGGTGGGACACTGAAGCTTTCTTT. Protein sequence: CSAAGWDTEAFF.

The rearrangement uses TRBV5-6 and TRBJ1-3; 10 bases fit TRBD1. Losses at the gene ends were 0 bases for V and 4 bases for J; bases not matched to a gene: 7. Germline-derived CDR1 and CDR2 are SGHDT and YYEEEE. There are 17 residues in the CDR3. CDR3 sequence (DNA): TGTGCCAGCAGCTTGGGAGAGGACAGGGGGGACGGAAACACCATATATTTT. Protein sequence: CASSLGEDRGDGNTIYF.

V gene TRBV28 combines with J gene TRBJ1-2, with TRBD1 matching over 9 bases. Germline assignment: CDR1 MDHEN and CDR2 SYDVKM. The length of the CDR3 is 15 residues. The V and J ends lost 6 bases and 4 bases, in that order; junction bases with no gene match: 9. CDR3 DNA sequence: TGTGCCAGCAGCGAGACAGGGGGGGCCGGCTATGGCTACACCTTC. Its translation is CASSETGGAGYGYTF.

This clone was detected once. The chain has TRBV9 and TRBJ2-7, with D maybe TRBD1 (6 bases). This CDR3 contains 13 residues. V was shortened by 0 bases and J by 7 bases, with 11 bases between the two germline ends. From germline, CDR1 is SGDLS and CDR2 YYNGEE. DNA of the CDR3: TGTGCCAGCAGCGTAGCCGGAAGGGGGGAGCAGTACTTC. Amino acids: CASSVAGRGEQYF.

J is TRBJ2-7 and V is TRBV7-2, with 8 bases identical to TRBD1. CDR1 is SGHTA, CDR2 FQGNSA, per germline. Trimming took 4 bases from V and 3 from J; bases not matched to a gene: 5. The CDR3 contains 14 residues. Written as DNA, the CDR3 is TGTGCCAGCAGCTCCGGGACAGGACACTACGAGCAGTACTTC. Residues: CASSSGTGHYEQYF.

The chain uses TRBV3-1 (or the pseudogene TRBV3-2) and TRBJ2-5; possible D gene TRBD2, 5 bases. V lost 4 bases, J lost 5 bases, and 14 bases lay in between. Germline CDR1 LGHDT, CDR2 YNNKEL (reference sequence). This CDR3 spans 14 amino acids. In DNA form, the CDR3 reads TGTGCCAGCAGCCCACTAGATGGGTGGGAGACCCAGTACTTC. It specifies CASSPLDGWETQYF.

J is TRBJ1-3 and V is TRBV2, with a possible D match to TRBD1 (6 bases). The CDR3 spans 16 residues. V was pared by 6 bases and J by 0 bases, with 15 bases between. Germline CDR1 SNHLY, CDR2 FYNNEI. CDR3 sequence: CASRGTGARSGNTIYF. The CDR3 DNA reads as TGTGCCAGCAGAGGGACGGGGGCGCGCTCTGGAAACACCATATATTTT.

The J gene is TRBJ1-2, the V gene TRBV28, with 10 bases that match TRBD1. Germline V lookup: CDR1 MDHEN, CDR2 SYDVKM. J was trimmed by 10 bases and V by 5 bases; bases with no gene match: 7. The CDR3 runs to 13 residues. The CDR3 nucleotides read TGTGCCAGCAGTCCTGGGACAGGGGTTCCCTACACCTTC. It specifies CASSPGTGVPYTF.

This clone was picked up one time. The chain employs TRBV18 and TRBJ2-7; 7 bases match TRBD2. The length of the CDR3 is 13 residues. The V and J ends lost 5 bases and 5 bases, in that order; junction bases with no gene match: 6. Looked up from germline, CDR1 is KGHSH and CDR2 is LQKENI. This CDR3 is CASSKGGPHEQYF. Here the CDR3 DNA reads TGTGCCAGCTCAAAGGGAGGGCCTCACGAGCAGTACTTC.

This clone was recorded once. The genes are TRBV10-3 and TRBJ2-1; a possible D gene is TRBD2 (5 bases). The germline CDR1 and CDR2 sequences are ENHRY and SYGVKD. The CDR3 extends over 13 amino acids. Trimming removed 1 base from V and 10 bases from J, with 11 bases in between. The CDR3 DNA reads as TGTGCCATCAGTGAGTTGAGGGTAGGGGAGCAGTTCTTC. It yields the protein CAISELRVGEQFF.

The rearrangement links TRBV11-2 to TRBJ2-7; a possible D gene is TRBD1 (5 bases). The V gene lost 1 base and the J gene lost 1 base, with 14 bases spanning the gap. This CDR3 region has 16 residues. Looked up from germline, CDR1 is SGHAT and CDR2 is FQNNGV. The CDR3 DNA follows: TGTGCCAGCAGCTTAGGAAGGGGAACCCGGTCCTACGAGCAGTACTTC. Amino acids: CASSLGRGTRSYEQYF.

The chain recombines TRBV5-1 with TRBJ2-7; TRBD2 agrees at 7 bases. Germline V lookup: CDR1 SGHRS, CDR2 YFSETQ. The CDR3 covers 16 residues. Trimming removed 2 bases from V and 3 bases from J; junction bases left unmatched: 11. The DNA of the CDR3 is TGCGCCAGCAGCTTTGATGGGACTAAGGGTGGCTACGAGCAGTACTTC. Encoded protein: CASSFDGTKGGYEQYF. Together with reference TRBV5-1 and TRBJ2-7, the CDR3 gives the full variable domain: KAGVTQTPRYLIKTRGQQVTLSCSPISGHRSVSWYQQTPGQGLQFLFEYFSETQRNKGNFPGRFSGRQFSNSRSEMNVSTLELGDSALYLCASSFDGTKGGYEQYFGPGTRLTVT.

The gene calls are TRBV5-4 and TRBJ2-7; possible D gene TRBD2, 5 bases. The germline V and J ends were trimmed by 0 bases and 4 bases, with 11 bases remaining between them. CDR1 and CDR2 from the germline V gene are SGHNT and YYREEE (reference sequence). The CDR3 length is 14 residues. The CDR3 region is CASSLGEISYEQYF. The CDR3 region has the DNA TGTGCCAGCAGCTTGGGGGAGATCAGTTACGAGCAGTACTTC.

The V and J genes are TRBV24-1 and TRBJ1-2; D uncertain. CDR1 is KGHDR and CDR2 is SFDVKD in the germline V gene. This CDR3 is built from 12 residues. V dropped 3 bases and J dropped 8 bases, with 9 bases sitting between them. The CDR3 nucleotides are TGTGCCACCAGTGATGGGCCCCGAGGCTACACCTTC. Encoded protein: CATSDGPRGYTF.

V usage is TRBV27 and J usage is TRBJ2-2, with 7 bases that match TRBD1. V was pared by 1 base and J by 5 bases, with 10 bases of the junction left unmatched. Germline V CDR1 and CDR2: MNHEY, SMNVEV (reference sequence). The CDR3 length is 17 residues. Here the CDR3 reads CASSLWVEGALTGELFF. DNA of the CDR3: TGTGCCAGCAGTTTATGGGTTGAGGGGGCGCTGACCGGGGAGCTGTTTTTT.

The chain uses TRBV5-1 and TRBJ1-1; 10 bases are a match to TRBD1. Germline V gene lookup returns CDR1 SGHRS and CDR2 YFSETQ. This CDR3 has 17 amino acids. V lost 4 bases and J lost 4; bases outside the gene matches: 13. The CDR3 coding sequence is TGCGCCAGCAGCGCACCGGACAGGGGGAAGCCGGGCACTGAAGCTTTCTTT. Translated: CASSAPDRGKPGTEAFF.